The entry that follows covers one T cell receptor beta chain sequence. Its antigen remains unknown. Every participating donor contributed around 9.5 milliliters of peripheral blood through a draw. The data stem from a study of blood T cells in healthy people across ages. Notes on the study in general: When set beside aged donors, long-lived donors presented more naive CD4+ cells and higher diversity.

The V gene lost 5 bases and the J gene lost 1 base, with 17 bases spanning the gap. The CDR3 is 17 residues long. For the second PCR, which ran for about 6 to 12 cycles, a sample-barcoded 5' primer and a J-beta primer mix were used. MiXCR, run by TCRdb on the 5' RACE reads, gives a single entry per CDR3 protein. The top ten hold roughly 3.6% of the sample, which has 600,000 to 800,000 distinct CDR3 sequences, around 21% seen once. This TCR derives from a man between 65 and 85 years old in good health. The material sequenced was blood. This chain joins TRBV12-3 or TRBV12-4 and TRBJ2-2, with D tentatively TRBD2 (6 bases). The CDR3 is CASSIPDRGKNTGELFF. DNA for the CDR3: TGTGCCAGCAGTATCCCTGACCGCGGGAAGAACACCGGGGAGCTGTTTTTT.